The TCR beta chain described here comes from a study of cytomegalovirus exposure and HLA in healthy donors listed by TCRdb under 2017. Turning to the overall study: According to a later analysis, the approximately 120 validation repertoires were produced on the same platform as the 700 or so repertoires of the first cohort. The aim of the study was to test whether cataloging public T cell receptors could identify signatures of past pathogen exposure. To predict cytomegalovirus infection status, the study brought together high-throughput TCR immunosequencing, statistical association of individual TCRs with disease status, and machine learning. In addition to the first cohort of 666 subjects, a separate validation cohort of 120 different subjects was used. Study-level results and caveats: A later analysis found that TCRs clustered in the first cohort also tended to co-occur in the 120 or so validation repertoires, with 94% of cluster scores above 0. Most TCR sequences were observed very rarely across donors, whereas some public TCRs were present in many individuals. The validation cohort had no HLA typing available for a later analysis, so co-occurrence within that cohort was assessed over all 110 or so repertoires. It was suggested by the authors that the approach could potentially be generalized to other disease states and immunological phenotypes. Cytomegalovirus status was reported to be diagnosed by the classifier with high specificity and sensitivity in both the original and validation cohorts. A total of roughly 160 TCR beta chains were listed by the study as associated with cytomegalovirus. A few of the identified cytomegalovirus-associated TCR beta chains were confirmed in vitro to be specific for cytomegalovirus antigens.

The donors belonged to the validation cohort of about 120 subjects, which was separate from the roughly 670-subject first cohort. Details on this clone: This clone's antigen is unknown. No base quality information exists; no much larger clone differs at one position.

The library came from the immunoSEQ multiplex PCR assay. In the original analysis: A statistical classification framework was developed to diagnose cytomegalovirus status using the catalog of TCR beta chain sequences. TCRdb provides this immuneACCESS table in a form limited to in-frame rearrangements. Some clones are lacking; in checked studies, under half of them reflect an unresolved V gene, and why the rest are absent is not known. For V, J and clone size, that table is used; D and trimming come from the DNA. This sample has over 60,000 clones in its table, and 90% to 95% of those were observed once. The top ten clones comprise around 3% of the sample. For CDR1 and CDR2, the germline V gene lists MGHRA and YSYEKL. The CDR3 spans 15 residues, from the cysteine through the phenylalanine. The read is trimmed to its CDR3 DNA, 45 bases read in frame from base 1. The junction shows trimming of 4 bases on V and 1 base on J, plus 13 bases between the germline ends.

The sample taken for sequencing was PBMCs. The sequence was collected from a man younger than 30 in good health and CMV-seronegative. This receptor chain uses TRBV4-1 and TRBJ1-1; confidence is insufficient to name the D gene. The CDR3 region has the sequence CASSPLLGGNTEAFF. The nucleotides are TGCGCCAGCAGCCCCCTCCTCGGTGGGAACACTGAAGCTTTCTTT.